The next 4 T cell receptor beta chains were all read from a single sample in a study of T cell repertoires in cytomegalovirus infection. TCRdb independently ran MiXCR on the reads; one entry per CDR3 protein. The repertoire holds under 150,000 distinct CDR3 sequences, with approximately 9.2% as singletons. The source material was PBMCs. All receptors come from a human donor in good health (CMV status not recorded). Some clones in this sample may be carry-over from other donors' samples.

On this clonotype itself: A much larger clone lies a single base off, so this may be a read error. The chain recombines TRBV28 with TRBJ1-1; D is ambiguous. There are 15 residues in the CDR3. Germline-derived CDR1 and CDR2 are MDHEN and SYDVKM. Trimming took off 8 bases at V and 12 bases at J, with 28 bases between the two ends. As DNA, the CDR3 is TGTGCCAGCGTTCCTCAAAGCCTCCCCAGCGGGGAATCTTTCTTT. Translating it yields CASVPQSLPSGESFF. The variable domain in full, with the rest retrieved from reference TRBV28 and TRBJ1-1, is DVKVTQSSRYLVKRTGEKVFLECVQDMDHENMFWYRQDPGLGLRLIYFSYDVKMKEKGDIPEGYSVSREKKERFSLILESASTNQTSMYLCASVPQSLPSGESFFGQGTRLTVV.

This clonotype has at least ten counts. The gene calls are TRBV2 and TRBJ2-3; D uncertain. The germline V gene encodes CDR1 SNHLY and CDR2 FYNNEI. V was cut by 6 bases and J by 1 base, with 14 bases left in between. The CDR3 is 15 amino acids. The CDR3 nucleotides read TGTGCCAGCAGCGGAAGAGGATCTCGCACAGATACGCAGTATTTT. The encoded protein is CASSGRGSRTDTQYF.

The chain joins TRBV28 to TRBJ2-3; 8 bases match TRBD1. The CDR3 extends over 14 amino acids. Trimming took 7 bases from V and 5 from J; bases not matched to a gene: 8. Per germline, CDR1 MDHEN and CDR2 SYDVKM. The CDR3 sequence is CASITGGTGDTQYF. The DNA of the CDR3 is TGTGCCAGCATCACAGGGGGGACTGGAGATACGCAGTATTTT.

The sample holds many counts of this clonotype. The CDR3 nucleotides read TGTGCCAGCAGTTACAAGGTGATAGGCGCTTCCTACAATGAGCAGTTCTTC. Encoded protein: CASSYKVIGASYNEQFF. The V gene is TRBV6-5, the J gene TRBJ2-1; D call uncertain. The CDR3 is made up of 17 amino acids. The V gene's germline CDR1 is MNHEY and CDR2 SVGAGI. The V gene lost 2 bases and the J gene lost 1 base, with 15 bases spanning the gap.